The 23 T cell receptor beta chains listed next were all sequenced from one sample in a study of blood T cells in healthy people across ages. Then a second PCR, running about 6 to 12 cycles, was carried out with a sample-barcoded 5' primer and a J-beta primer mix. TCRdb reprocessed the 5' RACE reads via MiXCR and lists one record per CDR3 protein. The sample comprises 700,000 or so distinct CDR3 sequences, 40% to 45% of which are singletons, and 30% rests with the top ten. The sample taken for sequencing was blood. The receptors derive from a man older than 75 in good health.

The CDR3 is CASSSPGKDEQYF. As DNA, the CDR3 is TGTGCCAGCAGCTCCCCGGGAAAGGACGAGCAGTACTTC. J is TRBJ2-5 and V is TRBV5-4; TRBD2 might be the D (5 bases). With the DNA end fitting TRBJ2-7 better, the J assignment may be wrong. The CDR3 has 13 amino acids. The germline gives CDR1 SGHNT, CDR2 YYREEE (reference sequence).

Only a few counts were recorded for this clonotype. The chain joins TRBV7-2 to TRBJ1-6, with D tentatively TRBD1 (5 bases). The CDR3 runs 15 residues. The germline CDR1 and CDR2 sequences are SGHTA and FQGNSA. Trimming removed 2 bases at V and 9 bases at J, with 14 bases between. CDR3 DNA: TGTGCCAGCAGCTTAACAGGCTACCCCGTTTCACCCCTCCACTTT. This sequence encodes CASSLTGYPVSPLHF.

The chain carries TRBV3-1 and TRBJ1-1; D gene uncertain. This CDR3 comprises 14 residues. Trimming removed 4 bases from V and 1 base from J, with 10 bases in between. Germline V gene lookup returns CDR1 LGHDT and CDR2 YNNKEL (reference sequence). CDR3 in amino acids: CASSRLAGNTEAFF. The CDR3, as DNA: TGTGCCAGCAGCCGCCTGGCCGGGAACACTGAAGCTTTCTTT. The full variable domain, with the rest looked up from reference TRBV3-1 and TRBJ1-1, is DTAVSQTPKYLVTQMGNDKSIKCEQNLGHDTMYWYKQDSKKFLKIMFSYNNKELIINETVPNRFSPKSPDKAHLNLHINSLELGDSAVYFCASSRLAGNTEAFFGQGTRLTVV.

As regards this clonotype: A junction end diverges from the germline sequence, so it may reflect a read error. The chain employs TRBV6-6 and TRBJ2-3; 7 bases line up with TRBD1. The CDR3 totals 13 residues. CDR1 is MNHNY and CDR2 is SVGAGI in the germline V gene (reference sequence). DNA of the CDR3: TGTGCCGGCAGACGACAGGGTACAGATACGCAGTATTTT. This sequence encodes CAGRRQGTDTQYF.

About this clonotype: This could be a read error, since a much larger clone is one nucleotide away. The CDR3 DNA reads TGTGCCAGCAGCTTATATGGGACAGGGTCAAATACGCAGTATTTT. This gives the protein CASSLYGTGSNTQYF. The chain joins TRBV7-2 to TRBJ2-3, with 9 bases lining up with TRBD1. V was pared by 2 bases and J by 7 bases, with 7 bases of the junction left unmatched. This CDR3 spans 15 amino acids. Germline assignment: CDR1 SGHTA and CDR2 FQGNSA.

The chain carries TRBV10-2 and TRBJ2-3; 7 bases map to TRBD2. The CDR3 extends over 20 amino acids. CDR1 is WSHSY and CDR2 is SAAADI in the germline V gene. The trim removed 4 bases at V and 3 bases at J, leaving 22 bases unmatched. CDR3 residues: CASSVTTGTTNLPTTDTQYF. The CDR3 bases are TGCGCCAGCAGTGTCACGACCGGGACTACTAACCTACCCACAACAGATACGCAGTATTTT.

The V and J genes are TRBV10-3 and TRBJ2-4; the D gene could be TRBD1 or TRBD2 (6 bases each). The DNA end lines up better with TRBJ2-7; the J call may be wrong. The CDR3 runs to 14 residues. In germline, CDR1 is ENHRY, CDR2 SYGVKD. The CDR3 DNA reads TGTGCCATCAGTGAGGCGGAGGGGGTCTACGAGCAGTACTTC. Amino acid sequence: CAISEAEGVYEQYF.

The rearrangement joins TRBV6-2 or TRBV6-3 to TRBJ2-3; 9 nucleotides align to TRBD1. The V segment lost 3 bases and the J segment 5 bases; nucleotides outside the gene matches: 9. The CDR3 extends over 16 amino acids. Germline V gene data show CDR1 as MNHEY and CDR2 as SVGEGT. CDR3 in amino acids: CASSYRPGTGLDTQYF. In DNA form, the CDR3 reads TGTGCCAGCAGTTATAGGCCCGGGACAGGGTTAGATACGCAGTATTTT.

The V gene is TRBV10-3, the J gene TRBJ2-7; 7 nucleotides line up with TRBD1. Per the germline V gene, CDR1 is ENHRY and CDR2 is SYGVKD. The CDR3 sequence is 15 residues long. V was clipped by 2 bases and J by 2 bases; unmatched bases: 6. The CDR3 bases are TGTGCCATCAGTGAGAACGACAGGGCGACCTACGAGCAGTACTTC. This translates into CAISENDRATYEQYF.

This clonotype came up many times. V usage is TRBV27 and J usage is TRBJ1-2; tentatively, D is TRBD1 (6 bases). Germline lookup yields CDR1 MNHEY and CDR2 SMNVEV (reference sequence). The germline V and J ends were trimmed by 6 bases and 7 bases, with 18 bases remaining between them. This CDR3 has 14 residues. The CDR3 DNA sequence: TGTGCCAGCAGACCATCCTCAGGGGTGGGTGGCTACACCTTC. This gives the protein CASRPSSGVGGYTF.

This clonotype came up many times. CDR3 DNA: TGTGCCATCAGTGAAGACAGGGGTCTGTTCTTC. Its translation is CAISEDRGLFF. This sequence joins TRBV10-3 and TRBJ2-1, with 8 nucleotides matching TRBD1. There are 11 residues in the CDR3. From germline, CDR1 is ENHRY and CDR2 SYGVKD. Germline trimming cut 3 bases from V and 15 bases from J; bases unmatched to any gene: 4.

The rearrangement links TRBV4-3 to TRBJ1-2; 10 nucleotides align to TRBD1. Unmatched junction bases numbered 11, after V lost 1 base and J lost 0 bases. Germline lookup yields CDR1 LGHNA and CDR2 YSLEER. CDR3 length equals 19 residues. The CDR3 here is CASSQGSPGQGPANYGYTF. The CDR3 region has the DNA TGCGCCAGCAGCCAAGGGAGCCCGGGACAGGGGCCTGCTAACTATGGCTACACCTTC.

This chain connects TRBV6-1 to TRBJ2-1; TRBD1 or TRBD2 may be the D gene (6 bases each). The J call may be incorrect, as the DNA end agrees better with TRBJ2-7. Germline lookup yields CDR1 MNHNS and CDR2 SASEGT. The CDR3 is made up of 17 amino acids. The chain's CDR3 is CASRTGGRGASYNEQYF. The CDR3 DNA is TGTGCCAGCAGGACCGGGGGCAGAGGGGCCTCCTACAATGAGCAGTACTTC.

This clonotype was picked up a small number of times. The rearrangement links TRBV4-3 to TRBJ2-1; TRBD2 aligns across 8 bases. J was trimmed by 6 bases and V by 0 bases; bases with no gene match: 13. This CDR3 spans 18 amino acids. The germline V gene encodes CDR1 LGHNA and CDR2 YSLEER. CDR3: CASSQDLAGSGKANEQFF. In DNA form, the CDR3 reads TGCGCCAGCAGCCAAGATCTCGCCGGTAGCGGGAAGGCCAATGAGCAGTTCTTC.

This clonotype was seen only a few times. The chain recombines TRBV5-1 with TRBJ2-1; 9 bases match TRBD1. This CDR3 spans 15 amino acids. Germline-derived CDR1 and CDR2 are SGHRS and YFSETQ. Trimming at V came to 4 bases and at J to 6 bases, leaving 8 bases not matched to a gene. The CDR3 DNA reads as TGCGCCAGCAGCCACCCGGGACAGGGTATCAATGAGCAGTTCTTC. This encodes CASSHPGQGINEQFF.

This clonotype was observed many times. The chain couples TRBV20-1 to TRBJ2-2; TRBD2 matches 7 bases. The V gene end was trimmed by 0 bases and the J gene end by 1 base; junction bases not matched to a gene: 5. The CDR3 contains 16 residues. Germline-derived CDR1 and CDR2 are DFQATT and SNEGSKA (reference sequence). This chain's CDR3 is CSARDGASGNTGELFF. CDR3 nucleotides: TGCAGTGCTAGAGATGGGGCTAGCGGGAACACCGGGGAGCTGTTTTTT.

The sample holds a few counts of this clonotype. The rearrangement links TRBV6-2 or TRBV6-3 to TRBJ1-5, with 10 bases aligning to TRBD1. V trimming: 6 bases; J trimming: 6 bases; junction bases outside the gene matches: 8. This CDR3 spans 15 amino acids. Germline CDR1 is MNHEY and CDR2 is SVGEGT. DNA for the CDR3: TGTGCCAGCAGGACAACCGGGACAGGGGTTCAGCCCCAGCATTTT. Residues: CASRTTGTGVQPQHF.

This clonotype was counted a few times. The chain employs TRBV12-5 and TRBJ2-5; the D gene is possibly TRBD2 (5 bases). The CDR3 is 15 amino acids. The germline CDR1 and CDR2 sequences are LGHNT and FRNRAP. V lost 5 bases and J lost 5, with 18 bases in between. CDR3 protein: CASGPPGVVTETQYF. The DNA of the CDR3 is TGTGCTAGTGGTCCCCCCGGGGTTGTAACTGAGACCCAGTACTTC.

This clonotype has ten or more counts. This CDR3 reads CASSAAGDIYEQFF. CDR3 bases: TGTGCCAGCAGCGCAGCGGGAGATATCTATGAGCAGTTCTTC. This chain joins TRBV2 and TRBJ2-1, with TRBD2 identical over 8 bases. The CDR3 runs to 14 residues. The junction had 9 bases not matched to a gene; V was cut back by 6 bases and J by 8 bases. Germline V gives CDR1 SNHLY, CDR2 FYNNEI.

This chain connects TRBV10-1 to TRBJ2-3; D possibly matches TRBD1 or TRBD2 (9 bases each). The CDR3 sequence is 22 residues long. CDR1 WNHNN and CDR2 SYGVQD come from the germline V gene (reference sequence). Trimming left V 3 bases short and J 2 bases short, with 33 bases between. The CDR3 region is CASSDGTGGRLAGKTNTDTQYF. The CDR3 DNA sequence: TGCGCCAGCAGTGATGGAACAGGGGGCCGTCTAGCGGGGAAAACTAACACAGATACGCAGTATTTT.

The chain employs TRBV6-2 or TRBV6-3 and TRBJ2-5; perhaps TRBD1 as D (6 bases). The ends were cut back, 2 bases at V and 2 bases at J, with 9 bases in the middle. There are 14 residues in the CDR3. Germline values: CDR1 MNHEY, CDR2 SVGEGT. The CDR3 is CASSYGTSQETQYF. As DNA, the CDR3 is TGTGCCAGCAGTTACGGGACATCTCAAGAGACCCAGTACTTC.

The genes are TRBV12-3 or TRBV12-4 and TRBJ2-1; TRBD2 matches 9 bases. This CDR3 comprises 18 residues. Germline trimming cut 2 bases from V and 5 bases from J; bases unmatched to any gene: 13. This CDR3 is CASSLPAVGRGGNNEQFF. Here the CDR3 DNA reads TGTGCCAGCAGTTTACCGGCCGTAGGGCGGGGGGGCAACAATGAGCAGTTCTTC.

This clonotype was counted a single time. V usage is TRBV2 and J usage is TRBJ1-2; 9 nucleotides align to TRBD1. V was pared by 4 bases and J by 4 bases, with 7 bases of the junction left unmatched. Germline V CDR1 and CDR2: SNHLY, FYNNEI. This CDR3 has 15 amino acids. CDR3 region: CASSGRQTGGYGYTF. CDR3 nucleotide sequence: TGTGCCAGCAGTGGACGACAGACAGGGGGCTATGGCTACACCTTC.